This T cell receptor beta chain originates from a study of cytomegalovirus exposure and HLA in healthy donors. Study-level points and caveats: A later analysis showed HLA-associated TCR beta chains outstripping equally common others in clonal expansion.

In the PCR, 60 Vbeta and 13 Jbeta primers were used. Libraries were prepared by immunoSEQ multiplex PCR; TCRdb keeps only in-frame clonotypes and omits some of them. This sample has about 180,000 clones, with just over 75% found just once. About this clone: What it recognizes is unknown.

Per germline, CDR1 SEHNR and CDR2 FQNEAQ (reference sequence). V gave up 5 bases and J gave up 1 base; unmatched junction bases: 1. The CDR3 covers 14 residues. The specimen was PBMCs. The rearrangement joins TRBV7-9 to TRBJ1-3; TRBD1 aligns across 8 bases. The receptor comes from a woman between 55 and 75 years old in good health and CMV-seropositive. The chain's CDR3 is CASSGQGSGNTIYF. CDR3 DNA sequence: TGTGCCAGCAGCGGACAGGGTTCTGGAAACACCATATATTTT.